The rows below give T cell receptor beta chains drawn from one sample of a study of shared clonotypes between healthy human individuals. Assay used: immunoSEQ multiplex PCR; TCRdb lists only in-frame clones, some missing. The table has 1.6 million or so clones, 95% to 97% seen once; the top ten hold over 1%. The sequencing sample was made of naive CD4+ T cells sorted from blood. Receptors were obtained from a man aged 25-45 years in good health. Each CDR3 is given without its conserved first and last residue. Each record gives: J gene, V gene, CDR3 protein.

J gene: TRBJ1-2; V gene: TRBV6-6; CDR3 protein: ASSYVDYGYT
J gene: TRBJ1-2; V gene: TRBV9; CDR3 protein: ASSPGPGGYT
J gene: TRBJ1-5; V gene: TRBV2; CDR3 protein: ASRQDTYSNQPQH
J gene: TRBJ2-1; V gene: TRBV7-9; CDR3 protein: ASSLGGLAGDYNEQF
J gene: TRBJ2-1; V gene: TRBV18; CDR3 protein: ASSPVAGPTNEQF
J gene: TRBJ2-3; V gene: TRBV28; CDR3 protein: ASSPPGAAQNTDTQY
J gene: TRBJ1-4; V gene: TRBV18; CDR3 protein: ASSPDRSTNEKLF
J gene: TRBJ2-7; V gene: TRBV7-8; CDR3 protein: ASSLGSSGWDEQY
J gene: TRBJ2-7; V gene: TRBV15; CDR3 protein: ATSRQGTYEQY
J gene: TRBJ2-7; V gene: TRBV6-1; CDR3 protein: ASSSRMGGPYEQY
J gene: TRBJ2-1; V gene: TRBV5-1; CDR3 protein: ASSLVAGVGYNEQF
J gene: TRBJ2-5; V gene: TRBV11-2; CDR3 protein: ASSAEPGGVELETQY
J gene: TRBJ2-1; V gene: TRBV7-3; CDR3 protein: ASSLLAEGNEQF
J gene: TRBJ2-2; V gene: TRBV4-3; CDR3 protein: ASSHRQGTITGELF
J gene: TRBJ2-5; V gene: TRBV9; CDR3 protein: ASSVVATQETQY
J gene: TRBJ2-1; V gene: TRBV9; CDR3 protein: ASSVAGSGTTYYEQF
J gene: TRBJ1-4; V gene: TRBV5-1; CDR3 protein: ASSLGQMVNEKLF
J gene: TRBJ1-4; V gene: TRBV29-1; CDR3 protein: SVNQALNEKLF
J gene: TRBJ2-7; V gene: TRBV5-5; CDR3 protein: ASSLLGSAYEQY
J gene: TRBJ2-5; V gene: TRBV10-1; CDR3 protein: ASSEPGTSGSGETQY
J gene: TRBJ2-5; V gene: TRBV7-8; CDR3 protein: ASSLLDQSSTQY
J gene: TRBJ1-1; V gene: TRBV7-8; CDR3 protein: ASSSTGGVTEAF
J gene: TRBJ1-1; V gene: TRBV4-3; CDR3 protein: ASSQERAGTTFEAF
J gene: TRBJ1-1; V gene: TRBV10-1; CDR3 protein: ASSAGYTEAF
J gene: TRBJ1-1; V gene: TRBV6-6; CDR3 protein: ASLRETNTEAF
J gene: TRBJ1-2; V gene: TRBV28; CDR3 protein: ASSPDFYGYT
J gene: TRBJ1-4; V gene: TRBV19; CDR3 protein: ASSIWATNEKLF
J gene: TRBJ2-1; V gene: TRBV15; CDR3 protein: ATSRVSGTYNEQF
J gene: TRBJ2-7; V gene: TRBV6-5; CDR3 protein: ASSSQTGGYEQY
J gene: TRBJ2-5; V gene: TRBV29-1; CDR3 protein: SVDCTTGCETQY
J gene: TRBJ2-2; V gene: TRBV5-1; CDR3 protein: ASSTGQRARELF
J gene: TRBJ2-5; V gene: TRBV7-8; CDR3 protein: AKARGGSQETQY
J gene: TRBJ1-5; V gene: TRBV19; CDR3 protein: ASSKPTGIDQPQH
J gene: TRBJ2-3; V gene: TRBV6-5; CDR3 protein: ASRNSGEPDTQY
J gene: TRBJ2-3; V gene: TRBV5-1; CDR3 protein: ASSLDFGADTQY
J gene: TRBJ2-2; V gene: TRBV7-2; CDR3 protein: ASSFHPLATGELF
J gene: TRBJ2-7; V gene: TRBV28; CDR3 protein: ASSRDRRIREQY
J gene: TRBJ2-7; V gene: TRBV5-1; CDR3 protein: ASSPADRDPYEQY
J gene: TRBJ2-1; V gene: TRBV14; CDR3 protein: ASSHLSLDYNEQF
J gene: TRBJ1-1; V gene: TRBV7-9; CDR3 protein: ASSLAVANTEAF
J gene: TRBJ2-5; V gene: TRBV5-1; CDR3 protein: ASSPTPAQETQY
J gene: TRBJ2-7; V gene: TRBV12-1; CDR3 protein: ASSFLTGTGNSGQY
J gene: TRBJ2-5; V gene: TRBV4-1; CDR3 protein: ASSQVGALGTQY
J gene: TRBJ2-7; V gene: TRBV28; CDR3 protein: ASSLAGVYYEQY
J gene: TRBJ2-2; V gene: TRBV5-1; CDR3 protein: ASSLVSTGELF
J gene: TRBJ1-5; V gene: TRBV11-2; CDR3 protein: ASSLSAPSNQPQH
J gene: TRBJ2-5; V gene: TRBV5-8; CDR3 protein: ASRRPGQGAFETQY
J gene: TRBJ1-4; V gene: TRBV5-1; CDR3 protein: ASSLASATNEKLF
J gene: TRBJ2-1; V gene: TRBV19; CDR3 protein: ASSKAGEGFEQF
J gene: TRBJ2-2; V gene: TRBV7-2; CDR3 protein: ASSFGLHTGELF
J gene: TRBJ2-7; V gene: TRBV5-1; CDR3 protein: ASSLRDRAHEQY
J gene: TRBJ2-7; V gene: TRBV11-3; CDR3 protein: ASSLSAGGIYEQY
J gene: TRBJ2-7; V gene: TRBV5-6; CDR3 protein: ASSLGHRVVNEQY
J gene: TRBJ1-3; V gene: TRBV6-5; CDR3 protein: ASSRRQGPGNTIY
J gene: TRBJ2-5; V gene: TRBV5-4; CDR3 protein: ASSRETGGMSETQY
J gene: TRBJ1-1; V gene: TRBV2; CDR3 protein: ASSDRENTEAF
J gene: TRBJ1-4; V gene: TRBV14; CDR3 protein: ASSQGGAYEKLF